This paragraph reports one T cell receptor (beta chain). What it binds is not known. In germline, CDR1 is WSHSY, CDR2 SAAADI. V shed 2 bases and J 6 bases; nucleotides not matched to a gene: 11. The CDR3 totals 16 residues. This sample was included in a study of T cell responses to AZD1222 COVID-19 vaccine. Overall study results and limits: No repertoire was sampled before or during the peak T cell response, only after it. The donor group comprised mostly white British people and more females; the analysis possibly underestimated clonal diversity.

Sequencing used immunoSEQ multiplex PCR; TCRdb keeps in-frame clones, though not all of them. Of about 110,000 clones listed, approximately 91% are singletons. The TCR originated in an adult in good health. Sample: peripheral blood, taken on day 0 of AZD1222 vaccination. The chain joins TRBV10-2 to TRBJ2-3, with TRBD1 matching over 7 bases. This chain's CDR3 is CASSENVGGPPDTQYF. DNA for the CDR3: TGCGCCAGCAGTGAGAACGTAGGGGGCCCTCCGGATACGCAGTATTTT.